The clone carrying this TCR beta chain was seen just once. This entry belongs to a study of blood T cell repertoires in COVID-19. Repertoires were generated with immunoSEQ multiplex PCR, while TCRdb's copy carries only in-frame clones and drops some. The sample yields some 300,000 clones, roughly 87% seen once. Participants, about 18 to 100 years old, spanned some 23 US areas. Grouping used clinical history reported by participants in a survey and questionnaire. Recovery meant two consecutive negative NP/OP PCR tests, professional clearance, or resolved symptoms. Germline-derived CDR1 and CDR2 are SGHAT and FQNNGV. The CDR3 runs 14 residues. V was shortened by 2 bases and J by 6 bases, with 11 bases between the two germline ends.

The TCR sequence derives from a woman in her thirties who had recovered from COVID-19. Specimen: PBMCs or T cells enriched from blood (not recorded which). The gene calls are TRBV11-2 and TRBJ2-1; possibly TRBD2 for D (5 bases). This CDR3 reads CASSLHAAGNEQFF. DNA of the CDR3: TGTGCCAGCAGCTTACACGCCGCGGGCAATGAGCAGTTCTTC.